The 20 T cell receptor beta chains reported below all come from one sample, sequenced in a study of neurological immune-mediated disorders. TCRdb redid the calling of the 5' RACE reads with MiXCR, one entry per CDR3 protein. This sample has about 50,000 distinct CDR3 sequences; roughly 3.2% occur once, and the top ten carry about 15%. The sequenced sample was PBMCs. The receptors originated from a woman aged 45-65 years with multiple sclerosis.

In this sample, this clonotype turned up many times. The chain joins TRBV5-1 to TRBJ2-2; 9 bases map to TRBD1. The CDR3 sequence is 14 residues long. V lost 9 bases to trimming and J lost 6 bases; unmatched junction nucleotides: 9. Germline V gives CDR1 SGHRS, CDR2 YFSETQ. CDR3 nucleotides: TGCGCCACCAAAGCCAGGACAGGGGCCGGGGAGCTGTTTTTT. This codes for CATKARTGAGELFF.

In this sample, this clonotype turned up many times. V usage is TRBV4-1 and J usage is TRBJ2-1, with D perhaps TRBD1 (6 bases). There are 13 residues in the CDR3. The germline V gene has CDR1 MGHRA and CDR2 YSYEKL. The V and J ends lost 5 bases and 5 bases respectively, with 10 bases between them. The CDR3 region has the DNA TGCGCCAGCAGCTCCGGACAGAACAATGAGCAGTTCTTC. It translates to CASSSGQNNEQFF.

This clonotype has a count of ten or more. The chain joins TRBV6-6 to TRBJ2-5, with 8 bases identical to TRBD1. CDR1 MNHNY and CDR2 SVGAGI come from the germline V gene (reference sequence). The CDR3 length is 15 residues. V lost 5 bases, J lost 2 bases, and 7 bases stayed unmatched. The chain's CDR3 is CASSDRRTGQETQYF. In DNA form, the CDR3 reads TGTGCCAGCAGTGACCGACGGACAGGGCAAGAGACCCAGTACTTC.

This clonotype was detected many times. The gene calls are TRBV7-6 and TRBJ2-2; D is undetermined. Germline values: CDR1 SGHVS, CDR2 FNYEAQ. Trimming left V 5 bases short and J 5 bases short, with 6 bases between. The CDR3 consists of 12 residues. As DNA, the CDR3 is TGTGCCAGCAGCCCGAGTACCGGGGAGCTGTTTTTT. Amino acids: CASSPSTGELFF. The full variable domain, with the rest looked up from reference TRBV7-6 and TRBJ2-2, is GAGVSQSPRYKVTKRGQDVALRCDPISGHVSLYWYRQALGQGPEFLTYFNYEAQQDKSGLPNDRFSAERPEGSISTLTIQRTEQRDSAMYRCASSPSTGELFFGEGSRLTVL.

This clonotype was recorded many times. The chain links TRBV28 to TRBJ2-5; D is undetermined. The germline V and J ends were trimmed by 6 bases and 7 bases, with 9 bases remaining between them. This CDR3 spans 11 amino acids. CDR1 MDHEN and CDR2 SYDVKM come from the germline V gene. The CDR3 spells CASRRLRTQYF. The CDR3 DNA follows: TGTGCCAGCAGACGGCTGCGGACCCAGTACTTC.

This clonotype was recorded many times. CDR3 amino acids: CASSSVQGGGEKLFF. The CDR3 coding sequence is TGTGCCAGCAGCTCAGTCCAGGGGGGAGGCGAAAAACTGTTTTTT. The chain is built from TRBV7-9 and TRBJ1-4; TRBD1 aligns across 7 bases. This CDR3 has 15 residues. CDR1 SEHNR and CDR2 FQNEAQ come from the germline V gene (reference sequence). Unmatched junction bases numbered 10, after V lost 4 bases and J lost 8 bases.

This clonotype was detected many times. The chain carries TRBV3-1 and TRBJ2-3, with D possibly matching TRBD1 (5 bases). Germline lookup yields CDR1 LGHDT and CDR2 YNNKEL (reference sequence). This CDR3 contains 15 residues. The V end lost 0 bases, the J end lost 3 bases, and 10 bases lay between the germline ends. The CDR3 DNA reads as TGTGCCAGCAGCCAAGATGGACAAATAACAGATACGCAGTATTTT. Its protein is CASSQDGQITDTQYF.

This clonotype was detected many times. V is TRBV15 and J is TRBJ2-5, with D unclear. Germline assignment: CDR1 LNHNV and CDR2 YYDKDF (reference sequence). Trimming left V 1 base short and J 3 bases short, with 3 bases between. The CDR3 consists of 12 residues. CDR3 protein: CATSRVEETQYF. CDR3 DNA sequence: TGTGCCACCAGCAGAGTGGAAGAGACCCAGTACTTC. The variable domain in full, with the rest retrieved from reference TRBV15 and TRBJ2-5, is DAMVIQNPRYQVTQFGKPVTLSCSQTLNHNVMYWYQQKSSQAPKLLFHYYDKDFNNEADTPDNFQSRRPNTSFCFLDIRSPGLGDTAMYLCATSRVEETQYFGPGTRLLVL.

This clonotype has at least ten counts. The CDR3 region is CASSPRGTEYGYTF. The CDR3 DNA is TGTGCCAGTAGCCCTCGGGGCACGGAGTATGGCTACACCTTC. The gene calls are TRBV19 and TRBJ1-2; perhaps TRBD1 as D (5 bases). The CDR3 runs 14 residues. CDR1 and CDR2 from the germline V gene are LNHDA and SQIVND (reference sequence). V lost 6 bases, J lost 5 bases, and 16 bases lay in between.

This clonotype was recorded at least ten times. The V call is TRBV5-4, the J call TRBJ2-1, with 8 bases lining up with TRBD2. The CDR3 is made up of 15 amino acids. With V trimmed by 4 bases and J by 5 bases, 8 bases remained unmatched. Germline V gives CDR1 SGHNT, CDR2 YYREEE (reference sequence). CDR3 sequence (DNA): TGTGCCAGCAGCCCGGGCGGGGGGCGAAACAATGAGCAGTTCTTC. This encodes CASSPGGGRNNEQFF.

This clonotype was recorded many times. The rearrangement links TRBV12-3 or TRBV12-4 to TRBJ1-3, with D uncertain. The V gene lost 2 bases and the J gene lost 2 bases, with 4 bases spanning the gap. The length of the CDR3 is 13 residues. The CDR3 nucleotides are TGTGCCAGCAGTTTAATCCCTGGAAACACCATATATTTT. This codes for CASSLIPGNTIYF.

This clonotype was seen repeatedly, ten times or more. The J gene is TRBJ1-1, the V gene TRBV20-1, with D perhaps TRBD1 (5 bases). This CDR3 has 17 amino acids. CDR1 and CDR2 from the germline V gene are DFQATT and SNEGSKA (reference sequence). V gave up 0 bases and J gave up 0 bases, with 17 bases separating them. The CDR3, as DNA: TGCAGTGCTAGAGATGGGGCTCAAGGGGTCTTGAACACTGAAGCTTTCTTT. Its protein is CSARDGAQGVLNTEAFF.

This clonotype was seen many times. CDR3 bases: TGTGCCAGCTCACTGGACGGTAAATACGAGCAGTACTTC. This translates into CASSLDGKYEQYF. The V and J genes are TRBV6-5 and TRBJ2-7; D is ambiguous. The V and J ends lost 8 bases and 4 bases respectively, with 15 bases between them. The CDR3 contains 13 residues. Germline lookup yields CDR1 MNHEY and CDR2 SVGAGI.

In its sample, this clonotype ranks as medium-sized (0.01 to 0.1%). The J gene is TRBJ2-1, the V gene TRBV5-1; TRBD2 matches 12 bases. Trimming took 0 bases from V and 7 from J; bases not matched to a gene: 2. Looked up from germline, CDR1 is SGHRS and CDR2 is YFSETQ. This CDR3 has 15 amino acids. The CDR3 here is CASSLGLAGVNEQFF. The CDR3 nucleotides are TGCGCCAGCAGCTTGGGACTAGCGGGAGTAAATGAGCAGTTCTTC.

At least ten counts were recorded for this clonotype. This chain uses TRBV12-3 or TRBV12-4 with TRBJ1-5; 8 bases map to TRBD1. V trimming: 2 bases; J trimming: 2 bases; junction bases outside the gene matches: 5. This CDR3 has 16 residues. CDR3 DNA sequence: TGTGCCAGCAGTTTAAGGACAGGGATCGGCAATCAGCCCCAGCATTTT. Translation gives CASSLRTGIGNQPQHF.

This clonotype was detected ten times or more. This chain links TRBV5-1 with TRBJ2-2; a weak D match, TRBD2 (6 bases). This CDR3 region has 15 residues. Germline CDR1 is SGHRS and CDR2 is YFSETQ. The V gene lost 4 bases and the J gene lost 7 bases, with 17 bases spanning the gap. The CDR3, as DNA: TGCGCCAGCAGCCGTCTCGATGGAGGGGACGGGGAGCTGTTTTTT. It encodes CASSRLDGGDGELFF. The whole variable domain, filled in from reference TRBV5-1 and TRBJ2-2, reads KAGVTQTPRYLIKTRGQQVTLSCSPISGHRSVSWYQQTPGQGLQFLFEYFSETQRNKGNFPGRFSGRQFSNSRSEMNVSTLELGDSALYLCASSRLDGGDGELFFGEGSRLTVL.

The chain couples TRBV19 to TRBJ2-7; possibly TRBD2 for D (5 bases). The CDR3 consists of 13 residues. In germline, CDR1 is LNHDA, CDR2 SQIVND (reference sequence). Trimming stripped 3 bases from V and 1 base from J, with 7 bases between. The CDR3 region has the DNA TGTGCCAGTAGTATTGGAGGTTCCTACGAGCAGTACTTC. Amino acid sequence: CASSIGGSYEQYF. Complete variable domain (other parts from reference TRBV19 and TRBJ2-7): DGGITQSPKYLFRKEGQNVTLSCEQNLNHDAMYWYRQDPGQGLRLIYYSQIVNDFQKGDIAEGYSVSREKKESFPLTVTSAQKNPTAFYLCASSIGGSYEQYFGPGTRLTVT.

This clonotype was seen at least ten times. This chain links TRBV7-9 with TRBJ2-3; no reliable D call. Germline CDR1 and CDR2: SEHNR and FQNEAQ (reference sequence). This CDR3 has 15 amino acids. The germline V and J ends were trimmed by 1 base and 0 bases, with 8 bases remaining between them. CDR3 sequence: CASSLDGTSTDTQYF. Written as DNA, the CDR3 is TGTGCCAGCAGCTTAGACGGAACTAGCACAGATACGCAGTATTTT.

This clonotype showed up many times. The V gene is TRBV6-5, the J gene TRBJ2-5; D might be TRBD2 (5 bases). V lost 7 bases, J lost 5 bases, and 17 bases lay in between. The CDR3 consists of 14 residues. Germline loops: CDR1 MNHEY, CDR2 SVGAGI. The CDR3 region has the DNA TGTGCCAGCATGAACCCGGGGTTTCGGGAGACCCAGTACTTC. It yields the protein CASMNPGFRETQYF.

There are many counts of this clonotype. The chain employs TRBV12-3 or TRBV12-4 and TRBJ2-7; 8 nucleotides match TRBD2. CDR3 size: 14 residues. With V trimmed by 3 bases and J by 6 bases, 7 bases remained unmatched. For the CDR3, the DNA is TGTGCCAGCAGTTTCGGAGCGGGAGATCGCGAGCAGTACTTC. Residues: CASSFGAGDREQYF.